The 10 T cell receptor beta chains listed next were all sequenced from one sample in a study of shared clonotypes between healthy human individuals. The assay was immunoSEQ multiplex PCR, and TCRdb's table has in-frame clones only and misses some. Of roughly 1,100,000 clones listed, around 74% are singletons. The sample comprised memory CD4+ T cells sorted from blood. Indicated subset: CD45RA-negative fraction. All receptors come from a man aged 18 to 29 in good health.

The V and J genes are TRBV29-1 and TRBJ2-1, with TRBD2 matching 8 bases. The trim removed 6 bases at V and 5 bases at J, leaving 9 bases unmatched. The CDR3 spans 14 residues. The germline V gene encodes CDR1 SQVTM and CDR2 ANQGSEA. The CDR3 nucleotides are TGCAGCGTAGATATTAGCGGGATCAACAATGAGCAGTTCTTC. Translating gives CSVDISGINNEQFF.

The rearrangement joins TRBV19 to TRBJ1-1; possible D gene TRBD1, 6 bases. CDR1 and CDR2 from the germline V gene are LNHDA and SQIVND (reference sequence). The CDR3 has 17 amino acids. Trimming shortened V by 5 bases and J by 3 bases, and 22 bases separated the two germline ends. The CDR3 region has the DNA TGTGCCAGTAGTCCACCCGGGGGGCAGGGGAGGCACACTGAAGCTTTCTTT. This encodes CASSPPGGQGRHTEAFF.

Here the CDR3 DNA reads TGCGCCAGCAGCCAAGATCCGTTTAGTTCGACAGGCGCTGAAGCTTTCTTT. Amino acids: CASSQDPFSSTGAEAFF. The chain couples TRBV4-3 to TRBJ1-1; maybe TRBD1 (6 bases). Trimming took 0 bases from V and 6 from J, leaving 20 bases between them. The CDR3 is made up of 17 amino acids. CDR1 LGHNA and CDR2 YSLEER come from the germline V gene.

The chain couples TRBV6-5 to TRBJ2-7; the D gene is possibly TRBD1 (6 bases). Deletions cut 5 bases from V and 6 bases from J, with 8 bases between. The CDR3 totals 11 residues. Germline V gene data show CDR1 as MNHEY and CDR2 as SVGAGI. In nucleotides, the CDR3 is TGTGCCAGCAGTGTCAGGGGCGAGCAGTACTTC. Translation gives CASSVRGEQYF.

The chain has TRBV18 and TRBJ1-6, with 7 bases aligning to TRBD1. The CDR3 has 14 residues. Losses at the gene ends were 3 bases for V and 10 bases for J; bases not matched to a gene: 6. CDR1 is KGHSH, CDR2 LQKENI, per germline. CDR3 region: CASSPDRVPSPLHF. For the CDR3, the DNA is TGTGCCAGCTCACCTGACAGGGTCCCGTCACCCCTCCACTTT. Variable domain in full (rest from reference TRBV18 and TRBJ1-6): NAGVMQNPRHLVRRRGQEARLRCSPMKGHSHVYWYRQLPEEGLKFMVYLQKENIIDESGMPKERFSAEFPKEGPSILRIQQVVRGDSAAYFCASSPDRVPSPLHFGNGTRLTVT.

This clone was seen a few times. The chain employs TRBV14 and TRBJ2-7; tentative D call: TRBD1 (6 bases). Germline V gene data show CDR1 as SGHDN and CDR2 as FVKESK. Trimming shortened V by 4 bases and J by 6 bases, and 10 bases separated the two germline ends. CDR3 size: 12 residues. The CDR3 nucleotides read TGTGCCAGCAGCCCCACAGGGCGCGAGCAGTACTTC. Protein product: CASSPTGREQYF.

Worth noting for this clone: Its ends do not fully match the called genes, so a read error is possible. The chain carries TRBV7-7 and TRBJ2-3; TRBD2 matches 7 bases. Germline V gene sequence: CDR1 SSHAT, CDR2 FNYEAQ (reference sequence). There are 14 residues in the CDR3. CDR3 in amino acids: CASSSRGGTDTQYF. The CDR3 DNA follows: TGTGCTAGCAGCTCACGGGGGGGCACAGATACGCAGTATTTT.

V and J are TRBV5-4 and TRBJ2-3; 7 bases agree with TRBD2. The V gene end was trimmed by 2 bases and the J gene end by 1 base; junction bases not matched to a gene: 4. Germline values: CDR1 SGHNT, CDR2 YYREEE (reference sequence). This CDR3 is 15 amino acids long. The CDR3 DNA is TGTGCCAGCAGCTTTACTAGCGACCGCACAGATACGCAGTATTTT. It encodes CASSFTSDRTDTQYF.

The rearrangement links TRBV21-1 to TRBJ2-7. TRBV21-1 is a documented pseudogene. This CDR3 is built from 16 residues. CDR3 bases: TGTGCCAGCGCAGTGAGGGGCAGGAACAGCTCCTACGAGCAGTACTTC. Translated: CASAVRGRNSSYEQYF.

This chain uses TRBV19 with TRBJ2-7; 10 bases fit TRBD2. Germline V gives CDR1 LNHDA, CDR2 SQIVND (reference sequence). With 4 bases clipped from V and 0 bases from J, the junction kept 3 bases outside the gene matches. The CDR3 loop spans 15 amino acids. The CDR3 region is CASSTSGGASYEQYF. Written as DNA, the CDR3 is TGTGCCAGTAGTACAAGCGGGGGGGCCTCCTACGAGCAGTACTTC.